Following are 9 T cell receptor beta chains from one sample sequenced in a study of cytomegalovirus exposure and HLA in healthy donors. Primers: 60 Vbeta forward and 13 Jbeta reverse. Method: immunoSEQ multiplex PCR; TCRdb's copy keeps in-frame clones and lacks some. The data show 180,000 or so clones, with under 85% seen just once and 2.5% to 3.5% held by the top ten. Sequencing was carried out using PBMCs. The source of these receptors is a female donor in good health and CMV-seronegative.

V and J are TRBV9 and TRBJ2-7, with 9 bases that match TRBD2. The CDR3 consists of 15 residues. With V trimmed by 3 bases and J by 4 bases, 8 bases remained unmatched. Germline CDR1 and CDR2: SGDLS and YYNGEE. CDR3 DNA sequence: TGTGCCAGCAGCGCGTCCGGGACTAGCATATACGAGCAGTACTTC. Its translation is CASSASGTSIYEQYF. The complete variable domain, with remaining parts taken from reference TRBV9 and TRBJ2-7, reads DSGVTQTPKHLITATGQRVTLRCSPRSGDLSVYWYQQSLDQGLQFLIQYYNGEERAKGNILERFSAQQFPDLHSELNLSSLELGDSALYFCASSASGTSIYEQYFGPGTRLTVT.

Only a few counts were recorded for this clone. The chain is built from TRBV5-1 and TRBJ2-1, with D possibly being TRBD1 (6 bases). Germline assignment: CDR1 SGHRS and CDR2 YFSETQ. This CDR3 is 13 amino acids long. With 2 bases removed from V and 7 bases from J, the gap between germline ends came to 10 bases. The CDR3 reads CASSFNRENEQFF. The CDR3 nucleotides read TGCGCCAGCAGCTTTAACAGGGAAAATGAGCAGTTCTTC.

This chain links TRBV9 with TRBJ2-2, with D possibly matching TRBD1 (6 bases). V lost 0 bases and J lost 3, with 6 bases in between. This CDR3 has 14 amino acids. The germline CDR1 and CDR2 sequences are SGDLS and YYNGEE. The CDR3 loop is CASSVAGDTGELFF. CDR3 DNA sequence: TGTGCCAGCAGCGTAGCAGGGGACACCGGGGAGCTGTTTTTT.

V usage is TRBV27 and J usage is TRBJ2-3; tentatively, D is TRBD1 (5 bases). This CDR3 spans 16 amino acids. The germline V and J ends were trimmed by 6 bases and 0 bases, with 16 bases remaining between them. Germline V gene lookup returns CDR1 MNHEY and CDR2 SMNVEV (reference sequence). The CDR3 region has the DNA TGTGCCAGCAGCCGTCGGTGGGGCGGAAGCACAGATACGCAGTATTTT. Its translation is CASSRRWGGSTDTQYF.

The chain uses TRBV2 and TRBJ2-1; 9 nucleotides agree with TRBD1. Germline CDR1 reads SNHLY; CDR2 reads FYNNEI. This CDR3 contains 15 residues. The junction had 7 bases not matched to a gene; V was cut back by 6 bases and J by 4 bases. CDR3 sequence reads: CASSGTGSFYNEQFF. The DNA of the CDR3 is TGTGCCAGCAGCGGGACAGGGTCCTTTTACAATGAGCAGTTCTTC.

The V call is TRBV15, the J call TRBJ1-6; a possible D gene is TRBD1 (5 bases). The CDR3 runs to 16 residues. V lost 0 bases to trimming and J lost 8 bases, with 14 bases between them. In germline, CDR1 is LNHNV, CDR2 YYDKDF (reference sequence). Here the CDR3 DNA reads TGTGCCACCAGCAGAGATCTCTCCACAGGTTATTCACCCCTCCACTTT. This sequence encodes CATSRDLSTGYSPLHF.

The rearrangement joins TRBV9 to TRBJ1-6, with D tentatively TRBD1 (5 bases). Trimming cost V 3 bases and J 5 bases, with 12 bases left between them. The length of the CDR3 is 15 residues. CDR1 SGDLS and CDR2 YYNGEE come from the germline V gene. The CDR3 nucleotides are TGTGCCAGCAGCGAGGAGGGGCGGAATAATTCACCCCTCCACTTT. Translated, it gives CASSEEGRNNSPLHF.

The CDR3 is CASSSESAEAFF. The DNA of the CDR3 is TGTGCCAGCAGCTCAGAATCAGCTGAAGCTTTCTTT. The chain carries TRBV11-3 and TRBJ1-1; D remains unclear. Looked up from germline, CDR1 is SGHNT and CDR2 is YENEEA. This CDR3 has 12 amino acids. The ends were cut back, 4 bases at V and 6 bases at J, with 9 bases in the middle.

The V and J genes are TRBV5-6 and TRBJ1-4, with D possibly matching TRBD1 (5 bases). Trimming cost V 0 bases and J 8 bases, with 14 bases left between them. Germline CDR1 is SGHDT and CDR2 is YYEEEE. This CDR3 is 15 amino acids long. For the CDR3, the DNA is TGTGCCAGCAGCTTGGAGGGCAGGGCAGGAGAAAAACTGTTTTTT. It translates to CASSLEGRAGEKLFF.